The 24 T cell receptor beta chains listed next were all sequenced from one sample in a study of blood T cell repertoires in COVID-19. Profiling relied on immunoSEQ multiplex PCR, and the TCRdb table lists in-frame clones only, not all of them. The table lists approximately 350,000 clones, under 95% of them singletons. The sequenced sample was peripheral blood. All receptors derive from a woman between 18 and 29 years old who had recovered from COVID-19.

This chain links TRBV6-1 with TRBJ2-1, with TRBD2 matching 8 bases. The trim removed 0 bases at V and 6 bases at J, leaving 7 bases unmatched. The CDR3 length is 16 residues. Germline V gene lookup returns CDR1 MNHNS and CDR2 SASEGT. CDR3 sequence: CASSEAAGGGPNEQFF. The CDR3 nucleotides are TGTGCCAGCAGTGAAGCGGCGGGGGGCGGCCCCAATGAGCAGTTCTTC.

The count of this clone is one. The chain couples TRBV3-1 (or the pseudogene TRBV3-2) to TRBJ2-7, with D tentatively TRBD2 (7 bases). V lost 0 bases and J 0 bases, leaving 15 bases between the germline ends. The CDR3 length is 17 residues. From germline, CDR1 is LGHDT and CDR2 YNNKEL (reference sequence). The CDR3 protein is CASSQDRGARASYEQYV. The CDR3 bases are TGTGCCAGCAGCCAAGATCGGGGGGCCCGGGCCTCCTACGAGCAGTACGTC.

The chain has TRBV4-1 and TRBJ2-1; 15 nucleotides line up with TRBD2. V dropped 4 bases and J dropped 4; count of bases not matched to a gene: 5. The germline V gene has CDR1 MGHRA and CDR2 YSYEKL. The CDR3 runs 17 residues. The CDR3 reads CASSLWTSGRGYNEQFF. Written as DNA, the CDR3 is TGCGCCAGCAGCCTGTGGACTAGCGGGAGGGGGTACAATGAGCAGTTCTTC.

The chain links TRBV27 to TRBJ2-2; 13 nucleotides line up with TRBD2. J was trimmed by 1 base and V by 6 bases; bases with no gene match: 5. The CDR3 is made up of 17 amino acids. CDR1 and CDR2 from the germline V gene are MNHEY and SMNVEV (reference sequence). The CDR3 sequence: CASSRRLAGGNTGELFF. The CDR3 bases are TGTGCCAGCAGCCGTAGACTAGCGGGAGGGAACACCGGGGAGCTGTTTTTT.

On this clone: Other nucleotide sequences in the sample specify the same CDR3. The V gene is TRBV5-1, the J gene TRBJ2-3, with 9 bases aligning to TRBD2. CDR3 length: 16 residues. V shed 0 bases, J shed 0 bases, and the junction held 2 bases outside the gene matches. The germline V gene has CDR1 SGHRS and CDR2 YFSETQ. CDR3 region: CASSLGLAESTDTQYF. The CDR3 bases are TGCGCCAGCAGCTTGGGACTAGCGGAGAGCACAGATACGCAGTATTTT.

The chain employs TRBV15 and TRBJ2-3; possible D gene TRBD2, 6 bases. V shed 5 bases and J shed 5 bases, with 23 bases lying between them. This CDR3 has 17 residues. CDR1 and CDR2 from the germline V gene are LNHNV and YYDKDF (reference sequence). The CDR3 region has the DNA TGTGCCACCAGCCGAAATCTCATCGGGAGACGGGGAGATACGCAGTATTTT. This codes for CATSRNLIGRRGDTQYF.

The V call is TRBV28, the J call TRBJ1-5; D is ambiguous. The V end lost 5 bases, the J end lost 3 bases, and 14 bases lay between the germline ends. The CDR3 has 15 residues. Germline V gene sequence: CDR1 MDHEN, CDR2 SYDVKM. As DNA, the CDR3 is TGTGCCAGCAGTCCGAGGGCGGGTTACAATCAGCCCCAGCATTTT. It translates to CASSPRAGYNQPQHF.

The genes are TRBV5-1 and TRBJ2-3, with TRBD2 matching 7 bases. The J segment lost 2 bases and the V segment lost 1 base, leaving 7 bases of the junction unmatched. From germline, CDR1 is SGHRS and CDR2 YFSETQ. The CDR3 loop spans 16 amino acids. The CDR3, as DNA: TGCGCCAGCAGCTTGATGGCGGGAGATAACACAGATACGCAGTATTTT. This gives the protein CASSLMAGDNTDTQYF.

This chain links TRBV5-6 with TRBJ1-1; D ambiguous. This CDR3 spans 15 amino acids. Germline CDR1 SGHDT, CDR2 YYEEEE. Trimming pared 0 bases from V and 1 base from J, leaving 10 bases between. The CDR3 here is CASSLEVEENTEAFF. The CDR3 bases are TGTGCCAGCAGCTTGGAGGTCGAGGAGAACACTGAAGCTTTCTTT.

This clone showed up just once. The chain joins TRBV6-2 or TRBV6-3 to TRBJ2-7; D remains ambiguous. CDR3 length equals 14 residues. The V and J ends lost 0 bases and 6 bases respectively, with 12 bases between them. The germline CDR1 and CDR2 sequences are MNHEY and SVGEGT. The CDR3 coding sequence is TGTGCCAGCAGTTACTCGAGAGGCTTTGGCGAGCAGTACGTC. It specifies CASSYSRGFGEQYV.

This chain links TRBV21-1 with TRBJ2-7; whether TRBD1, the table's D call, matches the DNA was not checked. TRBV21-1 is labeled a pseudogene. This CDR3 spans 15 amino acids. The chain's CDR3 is CASSKAREPFYEQYV. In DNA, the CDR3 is TGTGCCAGCAGCAAGGCCAGGGAACCCTTCTACGAGCAGTACGTC.

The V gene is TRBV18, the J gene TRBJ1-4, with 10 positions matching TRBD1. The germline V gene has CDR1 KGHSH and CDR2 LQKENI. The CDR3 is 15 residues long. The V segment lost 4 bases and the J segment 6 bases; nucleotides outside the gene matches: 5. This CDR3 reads CASSLRTGGDEKLFF. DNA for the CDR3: TGTGCCAGCTCACTACGGACAGGGGGGGATGAAAAACTGTTTTTT.

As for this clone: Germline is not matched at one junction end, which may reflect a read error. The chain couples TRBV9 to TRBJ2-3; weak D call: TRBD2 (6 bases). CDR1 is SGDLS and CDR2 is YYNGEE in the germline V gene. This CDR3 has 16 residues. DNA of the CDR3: TGTGCCAGCAACGTAGGACCCGGAGGGAGCACAGATACGCAGTATTTT. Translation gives CASNVGPGGSTDTQYF.

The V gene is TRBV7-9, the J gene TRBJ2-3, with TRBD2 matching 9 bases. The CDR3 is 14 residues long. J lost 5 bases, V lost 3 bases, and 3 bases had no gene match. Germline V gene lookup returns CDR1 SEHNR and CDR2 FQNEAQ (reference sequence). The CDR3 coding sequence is TGTGCCAGCAGCTTTAGCGGGAGTATAGATACGCAGTATTTT. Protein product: CASSFSGSIDTQYF.

CDR3 protein: CASSTDRGTEAFF. The CDR3 DNA follows: TGTGCCAGCAGTACTGACAGGGGGACTGAAGCTTTCTTT. The V call is TRBV6-5, the J call TRBJ1-1; 9 bases match TRBD1. Germline values: CDR1 MNHEY, CDR2 SVGAGI. V shed 5 bases, J shed 5 bases, and the junction held 3 bases outside the gene matches. The CDR3 spans 13 residues.

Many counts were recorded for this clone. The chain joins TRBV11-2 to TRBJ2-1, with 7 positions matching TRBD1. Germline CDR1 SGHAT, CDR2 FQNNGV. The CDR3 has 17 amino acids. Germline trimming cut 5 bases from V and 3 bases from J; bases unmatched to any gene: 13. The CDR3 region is CASSLSSDRWDYNEQFF. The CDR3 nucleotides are TGTGCCAGCAGCCTATCATCGGACAGGTGGGACTACAATGAGCAGTTCTTC.

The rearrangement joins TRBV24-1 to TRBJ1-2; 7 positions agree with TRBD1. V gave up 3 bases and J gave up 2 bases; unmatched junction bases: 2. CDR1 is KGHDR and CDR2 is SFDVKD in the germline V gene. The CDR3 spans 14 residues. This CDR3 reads CATSDVTGNYGYTF. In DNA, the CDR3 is TGTGCCACCAGTGATGTGACAGGGAACTATGGCTACACCTTC.

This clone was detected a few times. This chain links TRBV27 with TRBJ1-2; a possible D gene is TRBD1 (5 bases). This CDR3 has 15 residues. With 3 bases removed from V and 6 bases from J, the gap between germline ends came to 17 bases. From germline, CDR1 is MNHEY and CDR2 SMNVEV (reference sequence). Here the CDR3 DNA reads TGTGCCAGCAGTTTGCGGCAGGGTATCGGAAATGGCTACACCTTC. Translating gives CASSLRQGIGNGYTF.

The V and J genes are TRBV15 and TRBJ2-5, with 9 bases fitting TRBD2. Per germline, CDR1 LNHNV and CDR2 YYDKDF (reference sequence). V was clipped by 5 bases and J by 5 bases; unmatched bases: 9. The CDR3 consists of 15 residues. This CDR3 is CATSLAGKSRETQYF. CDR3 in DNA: TGTGCCACCAGCCTAGCGGGAAAGAGCCGGGAGACCCAGTACTTC.

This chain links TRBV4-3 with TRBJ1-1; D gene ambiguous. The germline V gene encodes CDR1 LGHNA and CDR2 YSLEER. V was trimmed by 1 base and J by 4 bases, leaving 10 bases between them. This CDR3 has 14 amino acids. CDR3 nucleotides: TGCGCCAGCAGCCAAGGAACTTCGAGCACTGAAGCTTTCTTT. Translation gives CASSQGTSSTEAFF.

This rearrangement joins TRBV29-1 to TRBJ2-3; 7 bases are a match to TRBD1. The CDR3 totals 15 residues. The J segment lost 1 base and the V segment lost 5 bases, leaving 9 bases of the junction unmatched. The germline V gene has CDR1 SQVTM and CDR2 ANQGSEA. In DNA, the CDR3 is TGCAGCGTTTTGGGACCGACAGGGCGCACAGATACGCAGTATTTT. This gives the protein CSVLGPTGRTDTQYF.

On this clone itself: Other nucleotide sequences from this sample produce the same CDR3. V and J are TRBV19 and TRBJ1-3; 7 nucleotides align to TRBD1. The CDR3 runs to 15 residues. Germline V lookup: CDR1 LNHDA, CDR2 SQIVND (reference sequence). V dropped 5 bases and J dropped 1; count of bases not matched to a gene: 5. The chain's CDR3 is CASSVDRVSGNTIYF. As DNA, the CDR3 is TGTGCCAGTAGTGTTGACAGGGTTTCTGGAAACACCATATATTTT.

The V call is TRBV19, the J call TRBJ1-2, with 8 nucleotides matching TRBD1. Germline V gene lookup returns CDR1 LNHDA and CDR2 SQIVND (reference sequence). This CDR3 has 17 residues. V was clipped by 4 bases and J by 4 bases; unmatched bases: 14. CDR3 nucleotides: TGTGCCAGTAGTAGTTCCCTAGGGACAGGCGGAGGCTATGGCTACACCTTC. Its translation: CASSSSLGTGGGYGYTF.

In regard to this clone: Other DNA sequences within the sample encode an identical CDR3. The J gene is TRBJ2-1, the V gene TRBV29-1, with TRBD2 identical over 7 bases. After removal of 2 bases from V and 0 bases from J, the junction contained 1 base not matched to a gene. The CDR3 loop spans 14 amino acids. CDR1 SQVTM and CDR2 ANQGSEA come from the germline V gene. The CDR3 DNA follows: TGCAGCGTTGAACGCGGGAGCTCCTACAATGAGCAGTTCTTC. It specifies CSVERGSSYNEQFF.